This TCR beta chain originates from a study of Tregs in tolerant kidney transplant recipients. Related graft donors supplied nonmyeloablative bone marrow transplants, and mixed chimerism was transient. The V end was cut by 2 bases, the J end by 3 bases, with 8 bases between. CDR3 length equals 13 residues. Germline values: CDR1 SGDLS, CDR2 YYNGEE. Profiled with immunoSEQ multiplex PCR; TCRdb holds only in-frame clones, not every one. The profile shows about 52,000 clones, around 93% of them singletons. The sequences come from CD8+ T cells from blood (PBMCs), collected 24 months after the transplant. The chain combines TRBV9 with TRBJ1-1; D unclear. The clonotype was recovered from a human patient who received a combined kidney and bone marrow transplant. Part of the T cells may come from the graft donor. The CDR3 region is CASSVEGHTEAFF. CDR3 bases: TGTGCCAGCAGCGTGGAGGGTCACACTGAAGCTTTCTTT.